Detailed here is one TCR beta chain. Its cognate antigen is unknown. This specimen belongs to a study of CXCR3-negative and CXCR3-positive naive CD8 T cells. Notes on the study in general: TCR strength was inferred from TRB CDR3 properties, while surface CD5 was comparable between naive subsets.

Libraries were UMI-labeled 5' RACE TRB cDNA. TCRdb reworked the 5' RACE reads into one entry per CDR3 protein, no DNA. Reported are about 28,000 distinct CDR3 sequences; the ten largest clones contain about a tenth. The sequence was obtained from a human donor in good health. Some clones in this sample may be carry-over from other donors' samples. Sequencing was done on a sample of memory CD8+ T cells from blood.

CDR3 protein: CASREGGPSETNYF. V is TRBV7-9 and J is TRBJ2-5; the TCRdb D gene call, TRBD1, has no DNA to confirm it. The CDR3 sequence is 14 residues long. Germline CDR1 reads SEHNR; CDR2 reads FQNEAQ (reference sequence).